This is a list of T cell receptor beta chains from one sample in a study of Ad26.COV2.S vaccination and SARS-CoV-2 variants. TCRdb's table, derived via immunoSEQ multiplex PCR, lists solely in-frame clones and lacks some. The sample includes about 350,000 clones, approximately 90% of them seen just once. The material was peripheral blood, obtained after recovery from COVID-19. These receptors were obtained from a human donor who had recovered from COVID-19. The CDR3 runs from the conserved cysteine through the conserved F or W. A D gene is named only where the DNA matches it firmly. Clone size is given for some rows only: seen once, a few or many times, or a class if the clone is expanded.

J gene	D gene	V gene	clone size	CDR3 protein	CDR3 DNA
TRBJ2-1	-	TRBV28	-	CASSPVPRYNEQFF	TGTGCCAGCAGCCCCGTCCCGAGATACAATGAGCAGTTCTTC
TRBJ1-2	TRBD1	TRBV28	-	CASTLAGTGDPGYTF	TGTGCCAGCACCTTAGCCGGGACAGGGGACCCTGGCTACACCTTC
TRBJ1-5	-	TRBV12-5	once	CASGRKPILQGKGSNQPQHF	TGTGCTAGTGGCCGAAAACCGATTCTTCAGGGAAAGGGGAGCAATCAGCCCCAGCATTTT
TRBJ2-3	TRBD2	TRBV11-3	-	CASSSRGGAGNTQYF	TGTGCCAGCAGCTCTCGGGGGGGGGCTGGAAATACGCAGTATTTT
TRBJ2-1	TRBD2	TRBV9	-	CASSVGSGGLNNEQFF	TGTGCCAGCAGCGTGGGAAGCGGGGGGCTTAACAATGAGCAGTTCTTC
TRBJ2-5	TRBD1	TRBV3-1/TRBV3-2	-	CASSPGTNQGDRVMWETQYF	TGTGCCAGCAGCCCGGGAACGAACCAGGGTGACAGGGTCATGTGGGAGACCCAGTACTTC
TRBJ1-2	TRBD1	TRBV29-1	-	CSVDGTGLYGYTF	TGCAGCGTTGATGGGACAGGGCTATATGGCTACACCTTC
TRBJ2-7	TRBD2	TRBV7-2	-	CASSLAGLAGGSYEQYF	TGTGCCAGCAGCTTAGCGGGACTAGCGGGGGGCTCCTACGAGCAGTACTTC
TRBJ1-1	TRBD1	TRBV9	few	CASSRQGVNTEAFF	TGTGCCAGCAGCAGACAGGGAGTTAACACTGAAGCTTTCTTT
TRBJ2-7	TRBD1	TRBV5-1	-	CVSSLKGQGDYEQYF	TGCGTCAGCAGCTTAAAGGGACAGGGTGACTACGAGCAGTACTTC
TRBJ2-3	-	TRBV5-6	once	CASSLSQSTDTQYF	TGTGCCAGCAGCTTGAGTCAATCGACAGATACGCAGTATTTT
TRBJ2-1	-	TRBV6-5	-	CASSYGVPYNEQFF	TGTGCCAGCAGTTACGGGGTACCCTACAATGAGCAGTTCTTC
TRBJ1-1	-	TRBV5-6	-	CASSVNTEAFF	TGTGCCAGCAGCGTGAACACTGAAGCTTTCTTT
TRBJ1-1	TRBD1	TRBV27	-	CASSPNRGPKNTEAFF	TGTGCCAGCAGTCCTAACAGGGGGCCCAAGAACACTGAAGCTTTCTTT
TRBJ1-3	-	TRBV27	-	CATKGVAGNTIYF	TGTGCCACAAAGGGCGTGGCTGGAAACACCATATATTTT
TRBJ2-2	TRBD1	TRBV18	-	CASSPRQGNTGELFF	TGTGCCAGCTCACCCCGACAGGGCAACACCGGGGAGCTGTTTTTT
TRBJ1-3	-	TRBV13	-	CASSLGRADGNTIYF	TGTGCCAGCAGCTTAGGACGGGCTGATGGAAACACCATATATTTT
TRBJ2-5	-	TRBV5-1	-	CASSLVSGQETQYF	TGCGCCAGCAGCTTGGTGTCAGGGCAAGAGACCCAGTACTTC
TRBJ2-7	TRBD1	TRBV5-3	-	CARSLDRGEQYF	TGTGCCAGAAGTTTAGACAGGGGCGAGCAGTACTTC